The 20 T cell receptor beta chains in this list originate from one sample, sequenced in a study of early T cells in non-severe SARS-CoV-2 infection. TCRdb reprocessed the 5' RACE reads with MiXCR, giving one entry per CDR3 protein. The repertoire holds roughly 63,000 distinct CDR3 sequences, 10% to 15% seen once, with about 4.7% in the top ten. Sequencing was performed on whole blood. The receptors originated from an adult who was a healthcare worker with PCR-confirmed SARS-CoV-2 infection or an uninfected control (not recorded which).

This clonotype was seen only a few times. The gene calls are TRBV9 and TRBJ2-7; 7 bases match TRBD1. CDR3 length equals 12 residues. V dropped 3 bases and J dropped 6; count of bases not matched to a gene: 3. CDR1 and CDR2 (germline): SGDLS, YYNGEE. CDR3 sequence: CASSATGFEQYF. The CDR3 nucleotides read TGTGCCAGCAGCGCGACAGGGTTCGAGCAGTACTTC.

This clonotype occurred many times. V and J are TRBV3-1 and TRBJ1-1; 7 nucleotides align to TRBD1. With V trimmed by 0 bases and J by 7 bases, 5 bases remained unmatched. The V gene's germline CDR1 is LGHDT and CDR2 YNNKEL (reference sequence). This CDR3 has 14 residues. CDR3 DNA: TGTGCCAGCAGCCAAGATCGACAGGGTGGTGAAGCTTTCTTT. This gives the protein CASSQDRQGGEAFF.

This clonotype was recorded many times. This chain uses TRBV4-1 with TRBJ1-2; D remains ambiguous. The V gene lost 0 bases and the J gene lost 3 bases, with 11 bases spanning the gap. This CDR3 region has 15 residues. Germline lookup yields CDR1 MGHRA and CDR2 YSYEKL. Written as DNA, the CDR3 is TGCGCCAGCAGCCAAGAGGCCCAAGCCCACTATGGCTACACCTTC. Residues: CASSQEAQAHYGYTF.

Worth noting for this clonotype: This may come from a read error, since a much larger clone is one base off. The rearrangement uses TRBV5-8 and TRBJ1-2, with D possibly being TRBD1 (5 bases). Trimming removed 5 bases at V and 3 bases at J, with 11 bases between. The CDR3 totals 13 residues. Germline CDR1 is SGHTS and CDR2 is YDEGEE. The CDR3, as DNA: TGTGCCAGCAGACGGGGACGGCACTATGGCTACACCTTC. It yields the protein CASRRGRHYGYTF.

This clonotype appeared many times. The chain is built from TRBV7-6 and TRBJ2-2, with D perhaps being TRBD1 or TRBD2 (5 bases each). The germline CDR1 and CDR2 sequences are SGHVS and FNYEAQ. Trimming took off 1 base at V and 7 bases at J, with 25 bases between the two ends. CDR3 size: 19 residues. The CDR3 DNA follows: TGTGCCAGCAGCTTAGGCCTCAGGGCCAGCCGGGATATAGACGGGGAGCTGTTTTTT. This gives the protein CASSLGLRASRDIDGELFF.

This clonotype was picked up many times. This chain connects TRBV5-1 to TRBJ2-3; 12 bases agree with TRBD2. The germline CDR1 and CDR2 sequences are SGHRS and YFSETQ. The CDR3 has 16 residues. After removal of 2 bases from V and 5 bases from J, the junction contained 6 bases not matched to a gene. CDR3 sequence reads: CASSFLAGGPGDTQYF. The CDR3 DNA sequence: TGCGCCAGCAGCTTCCTAGCGGGGGGGCCCGGAGATACGCAGTATTTT.

On this clonotype: A much larger clone lies a single base off, so this may be a read error. The chain employs TRBV5-8 and TRBJ1-5; unclear D gene. This CDR3 has 14 residues. Germline CDR1 reads SGHTS; CDR2 reads YDEGEE. Here the CDR3 reads CTSSLVASGQPQHF. The CDR3 coding sequence is TGTACCAGCAGCTTGGTAGCCTCAGGACAGCCCCAGCATTTT.

The table lists this clonotype with many counts. The J gene is TRBJ2-6, the V gene TRBV12-3 or TRBV12-4, with D perhaps assigned TRBD1 or TRBD2 (6 bases each). The CDR3 covers 17 residues. Trimming pared 6 bases from V and 4 bases from J, leaving 19 bases between. The CDR3 DNA reads TGTGCCAGCAGACCTATACAGGGACTGGGGGGGGCCAACGTCCTGACTTTC. It yields the protein CASRPIQGLGGANVLTF.

This clonotype has only a few counts. The rearrangement uses TRBV29-1 and TRBJ2-2, with 7 positions matching TRBD1. Trimming at V came to 8 bases and at J to 1 base, leaving 4 bases not matched to a gene. Germline V gives CDR1 SQVTM, CDR2 ANQGSEA. CDR3 size: 13 residues. The CDR3 loop reads CSTRTGNTGELFF. CDR3 nucleotide sequence: TGCAGCACGAGGACAGGGAACACCGGGGAGCTGTTTTTT.

This clonotype was found many times. The V call is TRBV2, the J call TRBJ2-2; a possible D gene is TRBD1 (5 bases). The CDR3 loop spans 16 amino acids. With 1 base removed from V and 6 bases from J, the gap between germline ends came to 15 bases. Per germline, CDR1 SNHLY and CDR2 FYNNEI. The CDR3 nucleotides read TGTGCCAGCAGTGAAGATCAGGGTTGGTCCCCCGGGGAGCTGTTTTTT. This translates into CASSEDQGWSPGELFF. Variable domain in full (rest from reference TRBV2 and TRBJ2-2): EPEVTQTPSHQVTQMGQEVILRCVPISNHLYFYWYRQILGQKVEFLVSFYNNEISEKSEIFDDQFSVERPDGSNFTLKIRSTKLEDSAMYFCASSEDQGWSPGELFFGEGSRLTVL.

This clonotype was picked up many times. The rearrangement uses TRBV29-1 and TRBJ2-4; possibly TRBD1 for D (6 bases). Germline V gives CDR1 SQVTM, CDR2 ANQGSEA. The length of the CDR3 is 15 residues. Trimming took 4 bases from V and 8 from J, leaving 21 bases between them. The CDR3, as DNA: TGCAGCGTTGTTGGGGGCCGGCAGGGAGCGGACATTCAGTACTTC. Encoded protein: CSVVGGRQGADIQYF.

This clonotype has at least ten counts. CDR3 sequence reads: CASMLDNSYEQYF. In DNA, the CDR3 is TGTGCCAGCATGCTGGACAACTCCTACGAGCAGTACTTC. The genes are TRBV6-1 and TRBJ2-7; possible D gene TRBD1, 5 bases. Germline CDR1 MNHNS, CDR2 SASEGT. CDR3 length equals 13 residues. The germline V and J ends were trimmed by 7 bases and 0 bases, with 10 bases remaining between them.

The chain combines TRBV5-1 with TRBJ2-1; a possible D gene is TRBD1 (8 bases). Germline V lookup: CDR1 SGHRS, CDR2 YFSETQ. The germline V and J ends were trimmed by 7 bases and 4 bases, with 15 bases remaining between them. The CDR3 has 14 amino acids. The CDR3 spells CASHTGGGYNEQFF. CDR3 nucleotides: TGCGCCAGCCACACAGGGGGAGGGTACAATGAGCAGTTCTTC.

This clonotype was observed at least ten times. The chain carries TRBV12-3 or TRBV12-4 and TRBJ1-1; D unresolved. V was shortened by 4 bases and J by 6 bases, with 6 bases between the two germline ends. The length of the CDR3 is 11 residues. This CDR3 reads CASSSSPEAFF. As DNA, the CDR3 is TGTGCCAGCAGTTCTTCCCCTGAAGCTTTCTTT.

This clonotype was found many times. This chain connects TRBV11-2 to TRBJ2-3, with 9 nucleotides matching TRBD1. Looked up from germline, CDR1 is SGHAT and CDR2 is FQNNGV. Trimming at V came to 5 bases and at J to 0 bases, leaving 3 bases not matched to a gene. The CDR3 has 15 residues. Written as DNA, the CDR3 is TGTGCCAGCAGCCCTGGGACAGGGAGCACAGATACGCAGTATTTT. Its translation is CASSPGTGSTDTQYF.

This clonotype occurred many times. The genes are TRBV5-6 and TRBJ1-5; TRBD1 aligns across 10 bases. This CDR3 has 16 residues. Germline V lookup: CDR1 SGHDT, CDR2 YYEEEE. V lost 2 bases to trimming and J lost 6 bases; unmatched junction nucleotides: 8. The CDR3: CASSFGTGEGTQPQHF. The DNA for the CDR3 is TGTGCCAGCAGCTTCGGGACAGGGGAAGGAACTCAGCCCCAGCATTTT.

This chain joins TRBV5-1 and TRBJ1-3; 7 nucleotides line up with TRBD1. The CDR3 sequence is 16 residues long. Germline CDR1 and CDR2: SGHRS and YFSETQ. J was trimmed by 0 bases and V by 4 bases; bases with no gene match: 7. CDR3 residues: CASSVAGTVSGNTIYF. The CDR3 DNA follows: TGCGCCAGCAGCGTGGCCGGGACAGTCTCTGGAAACACCATATATTTT.

This clonotype appeared many times. The genes are TRBV6-4 and TRBJ2-3; unclear D gene. V was cut by 6 bases and J by 2 bases, with 15 bases left in between. The CDR3 sequence is 15 residues long. CDR1 is MRHNA and CDR2 is SNTAGT in the germline V gene. The CDR3 DNA reads TGTGCCAGCAGCCTCGATCCTACACCCACAGATACGCAGTATTTT. This gives the protein CASSLDPTPTDTQYF.

This clonotype was observed at least ten times. This chain uses TRBV2 with TRBJ2-7, with TRBD2 identical over 9 bases. The CDR3 spans 14 residues. The V gene end was trimmed by 0 bases and the J gene end by 3 bases; junction bases not matched to a gene: 0. Germline V lookup: CDR1 SNHLY, CDR2 FYNNEI. The DNA for the CDR3 is TGTGCCAGCAGTGAAGCGCGGGAGGGCTACGAGCAGTACTTC. Translating it yields CASSEAREGYEQYF.

This sequence joins TRBV5-1 and TRBJ1-3; no definite D call. Deletions cut 4 bases from V and 1 base from J, with 6 bases between. CDR1 and CDR2 from the germline V gene are SGHRS and YFSETQ. There are 13 residues in the CDR3. The CDR3 DNA reads TGCGCCAGCAGCCCCACTTCTGGAAACACCATATATTTT. This sequence encodes CASSPTSGNTIYF.